The 6 T cell receptor beta chains in this list originate from one sample, sequenced in a study of blood T cell repertoires in COVID-19. Method: immunoSEQ multiplex PCR; TCRdb's copy keeps in-frame clones and lacks some. The sample carries some 240,000 clones, over 70% recorded once. Sample: peripheral blood. These receptors all come from a woman in her 70s with acute or convalescent COVID-19.

V and J are TRBV13 and TRBJ1-2; D is uncertain. This CDR3 contains 13 residues. CDR1 is PRHDT, CDR2 FYEKMQ, per germline (reference sequence). The germline V and J ends were trimmed by 3 bases and 2 bases, with 7 bases remaining between them. The CDR3 DNA is TGTGCCAGCAGCTTCGCGGGGAACTATGGCTACACCTTC. It encodes CASSFAGNYGYTF. Variable domain in full (rest from reference TRBV13 and TRBJ1-2): AAGVIQSPRHLIKEKRETATLKCYPIPRHDTVYWYQQGPGQDPQFLISFYEKMQSDKGSIPDRFSAQQFSDYHSELNMSSLELGDSALYFCASSFAGNYGYTFGSGTRLTVV.

The chain joins TRBV24-1 to TRBJ2-5, with 8 bases fitting TRBD2. The V segment lost 3 bases and the J segment 4 bases; nucleotides outside the gene matches: 3. The CDR3 contains 14 residues. Germline CDR1 reads KGHDR; CDR2 reads SFDVKD. The CDR3 sequence is CATSDPGLGETQYF. The CDR3 region has the DNA TGTGCCACCAGTGATCCGGGACTAGGAGAGACCCAGTACTTC.

This clone was observed once. V usage is TRBV5-1 and J usage is TRBJ1-3; TRBD1 matches 11 bases. The CDR3 is 16 residues long. V was pared by 4 bases and J by 2 bases, with 5 bases of the junction left unmatched. Germline lookup yields CDR1 SGHRS and CDR2 YFSETQ. DNA for the CDR3: TGCGCCAGCAGCGATGGGACAGGGGGTACTGGAAACACCATATATTTT. Translation gives CASSDGTGGTGNTIYF.

V is TRBV3-1 (or the pseudogene TRBV3-2) and J is TRBJ2-5; unclear D gene. The V end was cut by 5 bases, the J end by 5 bases, with 21 bases between. CDR3 size: 16 residues. Per the germline V gene, CDR1 is LGHDT and CDR2 is YNNKEL (reference sequence). CDR3 DNA sequence: TGTGCCAGCAGCGGTTTGATCTCTTCGGGTTTGGAGACCCAGTACTTC. Residues: CASSGLISSGLETQYF.

The chain recombines TRBV5-6 with TRBJ2-2; TRBD2 agrees at 9 bases. There are 15 residues in the CDR3. Germline V CDR1 and CDR2: SGHDT, YYEEEE. Trimming at V came to 4 bases and at J to 8 bases, leaving 9 bases not matched to a gene. The CDR3 region has the DNA TGTGCCAGCAGCCTCAGCGGGAGGAACTTGGGGGAGCTGTTTTTT. It encodes CASSLSGRNLGELFF.

V usage is TRBV21-1 and J usage is TRBJ2-7; TRBD1 is the table's D call, not checked against the DNA. TRBV21-1 is a recognized pseudogene. The CDR3 has 16 residues. CDR3 region: CASSSLSTGNPYEEYF. CDR3 DNA: TGTGCCAGCAGCAGCCTGTCGACAGGCAACCCCTACGAGGAGTACTTC.